The subject of this entry is one T cell receptor (beta chain). Measured with immunoSEQ multiplex PCR; TCRdb has only the in-frame clones, and not every one. This sample has about 140,000 clones, with around 85% found just once. The data originate from a study of blood T cell repertoires in COVID-19. Between the trimmed V and J ends, which lost 0 bases and 0 bases, there was a span of 6 bases. This CDR3 has 15 amino acids. The V gene's germline CDR1 is SGHKS and CDR2 YYEKEE (reference sequence). Recovery among Cohort 3 donors was established by two negative PCRs, clearance, or symptom resolution. The rearrangement uses TRBV5-5 and TRBJ2-2; D remains unclear. This clonotype originated in a woman between 35 and 50 years old who had recovered from COVID-19. The specimen sequenced was PBMCs or T cells enriched from blood (not recorded which). The CDR3 nucleotides read TGTGCCAGCAGCTTGGACTCCGCGAACACCGGGGAGCTGTTTTTT. Protein: CASSLDSANTGELFF.